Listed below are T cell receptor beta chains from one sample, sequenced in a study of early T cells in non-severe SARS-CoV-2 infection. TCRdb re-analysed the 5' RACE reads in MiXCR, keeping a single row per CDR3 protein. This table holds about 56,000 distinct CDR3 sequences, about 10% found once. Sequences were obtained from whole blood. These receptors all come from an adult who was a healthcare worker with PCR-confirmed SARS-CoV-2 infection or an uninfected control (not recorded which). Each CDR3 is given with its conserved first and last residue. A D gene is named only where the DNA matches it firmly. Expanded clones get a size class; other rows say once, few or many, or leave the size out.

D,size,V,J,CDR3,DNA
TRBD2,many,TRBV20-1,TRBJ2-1,CSAEEREGVVEQFF,TGCAGCGCCGAAGAGCGGGAGGGTGTGGTTGAGCAGTTCTTC
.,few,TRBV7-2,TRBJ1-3,CASSYMAENTIYF,TGTGCCAGCAGTTATATGGCTGAAAACACCATATATTTT
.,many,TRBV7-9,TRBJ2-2,CASSLSVATGELFF,TGTGCCAGCAGCTTATCGGTGGCCACCGGGGAGCTGTTTTTT
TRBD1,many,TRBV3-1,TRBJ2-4,CASSQRGTGGVQYF,TGTGCCAGCAGCCAGAGGGGGACAGGAGGGGTTCAGTACTTC
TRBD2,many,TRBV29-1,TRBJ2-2,CSVLAGAGELFF,TGCAGCGTACTAGCGGGAGCCGGGGAGCTGTTTTTT
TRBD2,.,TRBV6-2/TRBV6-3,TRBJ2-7,CASRRTSGRNVVYEQYF,TGTGCCAGCAGACGGACTAGCGGGAGGAACGTGGTATACGAGCAGTACTTC
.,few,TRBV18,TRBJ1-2,CASSPDAGNYGYTF,TGTGCCAGCTCACCAGACGCGGGCAACTATGGCTACACCTTC
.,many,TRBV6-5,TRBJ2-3,CASSYGGSTDTQYF,TGTGCCAGCAGTTACGGCGGGAGCACAGATACGCAGTATTTT
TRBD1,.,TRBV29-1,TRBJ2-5,CSALTGGRETQYF,TGCAGCGCCCTAACAGGGGGCAGGGAGACCCAGTACTTC
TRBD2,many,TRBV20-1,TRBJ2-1,CSAPKLAGGSYNEQFF,TGCAGTGCTCCAAAATTAGCGGGAGGATCATACAATGAGCAGTTCTTC
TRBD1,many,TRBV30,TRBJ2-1,CAWDRTGLPGNEQFF,TGTGCCTGGGACCGGACAGGGCTCCCGGGGAATGAGCAGTTCTTC
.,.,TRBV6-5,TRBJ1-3,CASSRGSRGNTIYF,TGTGCCAGCAGCCGAGGGTCACGTGGAAACACCATATATTTT
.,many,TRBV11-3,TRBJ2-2,CASSLSSTGELFF,TGTGCCAGCAGCTTAAGTAGCACCGGGGAGCTGTTTTTT
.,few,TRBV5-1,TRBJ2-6,CASSYTGQGANVLTF,TGCGCCAGCAGCTATACAGGGCAAGGGGCCAACGTCCTGACTTTC
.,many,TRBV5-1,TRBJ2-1,CASSQTTGTTLEQFF,TGCGCCAGCAGCCAAACCACCGGGACCACCTTGGAGCAGTTCTTC
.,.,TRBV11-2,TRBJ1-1,CASSSGPPTDTEAFF,TGTGCCAGCAGCTCCGGGCCGCCAACGGACACTGAAGCTTTCTTT
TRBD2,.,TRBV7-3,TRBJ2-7,CASSSRLAGTDEQYF,TGTGCCAGCAGCTCCAGACTAGCGGGAACGGACGAGCAGTACTTC
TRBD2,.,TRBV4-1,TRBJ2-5,CASSQDGAGETQYF,TGCGCCAGCAGCCAAGATGGAGCGGGGGAGACCCAGTACTTC